Below are 26 T cell receptor beta chains sequenced from a single sample in a study of shared clonotypes between healthy human individuals. The protocol was immunoSEQ multiplex PCR, while the TCRdb copy is restricted to in-frame clones and leaves out a portion. The sample records about 1.5 million clones, under 99% being singletons. Sample: naive CD4+ T cells sorted from blood. Described subset: CD45RA+ positively selected. The source of these receptors is a young man in good health.

The rearrangement joins TRBV7-8 to TRBJ2-1; tentatively, D is TRBD2 (6 bases). CDR3 length equals 14 residues. The V end was cut by 5 bases, the J end by 6 bases, with 14 bases between. Looked up from germline, CDR1 is SGHVS and CDR2 is FQNEAQ. Here the CDR3 DNA reads TGTGCCAGCAGCCCGGAGGGAATACTCAATGAGCAGTTCTTC. The encoded protein is CASSPEGILNEQFF. Combining the CDR3 with reference TRBV7-8 and TRBJ2-1 gives the whole variable domain GAGVSQSPRYKVAKRGQDVALRCDPISGHVSLFWYQQALGQGPEFLTYFQNEAQLDKSGLPSDRFFAERPEGSVSTLKIQRTQQEDSAVYLCASSPEGILNEQFFGPGTRLTVL.

The count of this clone is one. This chain joins TRBV5-1 and TRBJ1-3; TRBD1 might be the D (5 bases). Per the germline V gene, CDR1 is SGHRS and CDR2 is YFSETQ. V shed 0 bases and J shed 0 bases, with 19 bases lying between them. This CDR3 region has 19 residues. The CDR3 sequence: CASSLAGVTGLTSGNTIYF. CDR3 DNA: TGCGCCAGCAGCTTGGCCGGGGTTACAGGCCTTACCTCTGGAAACACCATATATTTT.

A note on this clone: This specimen includes other DNA sequences encoding the same CDR3. J is TRBJ2-3 and V is TRBV5-1; weak D call: TRBD1 (5 bases). This CDR3 has 15 amino acids. Germline CDR1 is SGHRS and CDR2 is YFSETQ. V was trimmed by 0 bases and J by 2 bases, leaving 10 bases between them. The CDR3 loop is CASSLVVGDTDTQYF. CDR3 DNA sequence: TGCGCCAGCAGCTTGGTTGTAGGGGACACAGATACGCAGTATTTT.

J is TRBJ1-2 and V is TRBV28; D may be TRBD1 (5 bases). The CDR3 contains 12 residues. In germline, CDR1 is MDHEN, CDR2 SYDVKM. V gave up 9 bases and J gave up 2 bases, with 10 bases separating them. As DNA, the CDR3 is TGTGCCAGTTACAGGCTGAACTATGGCTACACCTTC. Amino acids: CASYRLNYGYTF.

This chain uses TRBV5-1 with TRBJ2-5; 13 bases align to TRBD2. CDR1 and CDR2 from the germline V gene are SGHRS and YFSETQ. V shed 0 bases, J shed 5 bases, and the junction held 7 bases outside the gene matches. CDR3 length: 17 amino acids. CDR3 DNA sequence: TGCGCCAGCAGCTTGGGGAGACTAGCGGGAGGACGGGAGACCCAGTACTTC. Its translation: CASSLGRLAGGRETQYF. The entire variable domain, with the rest obtained from reference TRBV5-1 and TRBJ2-5, is as follows: KAGVTQTPRYLIKTRGQQVTLSCSPISGHRSVSWYQQTPGQGLQFLFEYFSETQRNKGNFPGRFSGRQFSNSRSEMNVSTLELGDSALYLCASSLGRLAGGRETQYFGPGTRLLVL.

This chain links TRBV5-5 with TRBJ1-1; D remains ambiguous. CDR1 and CDR2 from the germline V gene are SGHKS and YYEKEE (reference sequence). The CDR3 extends over 13 amino acids. Trimming pared 4 bases from V and 3 bases from J, leaving 10 bases between. The CDR3 protein is CASSATKDTEAFF. The CDR3 region has the DNA TGTGCCAGCAGCGCTACAAAGGACACTGAAGCTTTCTTT. Full variable domain (rest looked up from reference TRBV5-5 and TRBJ1-1): DAGVTQSPTHLIKTRGQQVTLRCSPISGHKSVSWYQQVLGQGPQFIFQYYEKEERGRGNFPDRFSARQFPNYSSELNVNALLLGDSALYLCASSATKDTEAFFGQGTRLTVV.

This rearrangement joins TRBV19 to TRBJ1-1; D is perhaps TRBD1 (6 bases). The CDR3 consists of 15 residues. The germline V and J ends were trimmed by 2 bases and 1 base, with 11 bases remaining between them. CDR1 LNHDA and CDR2 SQIVND come from the germline V gene (reference sequence). The CDR3, as DNA: TGTGCCAGTAGTATAACGGCACAGGGGAACACTGAAGCTTTCTTT. It codes for CASSITAQGNTEAFF.

The J gene is TRBJ1-2, the V gene TRBV18, with TRBD1 matching 8 bases. This CDR3 contains 16 residues. The germline gives CDR1 KGHSH, CDR2 LQKENI. J lost 2 bases, V lost 2 bases, and 7 bases had no gene match. CDR3 in amino acids: CASSPAGGAANYGYTF. The CDR3 bases are TGTGCCAGCTCACCAGCAGGGGGCGCCGCGAACTATGGCTACACCTTC.

The chain joins TRBV6-1 to TRBJ1-5; weak D call: TRBD1 (6 bases). The CDR3 covers 14 residues. The germline V gene has CDR1 MNHNS and CDR2 SASEGT. V lost 5 bases and J lost 5, with 13 bases in between. The CDR3, as DNA: TGTGCCAGCAGTATACGGACAGTAGATCAGCCCCAGCATTTT. Amino acids: CASSIRTVDQPQHF.

This rearrangement joins TRBV9 to TRBJ2-1, with D unclear. This CDR3 has 13 amino acids. Trimming left V 4 bases short and J 5 bases short, with 10 bases between. Germline loops: CDR1 SGDLS, CDR2 YYNGEE. The DNA for the CDR3 is TGTGCCAGCAGCCTCCGTTTAGACAATGAGCAGTTCTTC. This gives the protein CASSLRLDNEQFF.

The genes are TRBV5-1 and TRBJ2-5; D gene ambiguous. V dropped 4 bases and J dropped 4 bases, with 20 bases sitting between them. Germline V CDR1 and CDR2: SGHRS, YFSETQ. The CDR3 runs to 16 residues. CDR3 DNA: TGCGCCAGCAGCGTGGACGCGACGGACCCCCGAGAGACCCAGTACTTC. Protein product: CASSVDATDPRETQYF.

This chain connects TRBV9 to TRBJ2-7; 8 bases map to TRBD1. Per the germline V gene, CDR1 is SGDLS and CDR2 is YYNGEE. The CDR3 has 18 amino acids. V gave up 4 bases and J gave up 1 base; unmatched junction bases: 16. The chain's CDR3 is CASSSRGEGRDRSYEQYF. In DNA form, the CDR3 reads TGTGCCAGCAGCTCAAGGGGAGAGGGCCGGGACAGGTCCTACGAGCAGTACTTC.

Turning to this clone: This sample includes further DNA sequences coding for the same CDR3. This chain uses TRBV5-1 with TRBJ1-1; no clear D. V lost 0 bases, J lost 1 base, and 7 bases lay in between. The CDR3 loop spans 14 amino acids. Germline CDR1 and CDR2: SGHRS and YFSETQ. The CDR3 DNA reads as TGCGCCAGCAGCTTGGTTACGGAGAACACTGAAGCTTTCTTT. Translating it yields CASSLVTENTEAFF.

The rearrangement joins TRBV15 to TRBJ1-5; D is possibly TRBD1 (6 bases). CDR1 LNHNV and CDR2 YYDKDF come from the germline V gene (reference sequence). The V end lost 1 base, the J end lost 6 bases, and 10 bases lay between the germline ends. This CDR3 contains 14 residues. This chain's CDR3 is CATSRVGAGQPQHF. The DNA for the CDR3 is TGTGCCACCAGCAGAGTGGGGGCGGGTCAGCCCCAGCATTTT.

V usage is TRBV28 and J usage is TRBJ2-5, with a weak D call TRBD2 (6 bases). The CDR3 has 15 residues. Trimming removed 5 bases from V and 4 bases from J, with 17 bases in between. CDR1 is MDHEN and CDR2 is SYDVKM in the germline V gene. This chain's CDR3 is CASSPGLRGGETQYF. CDR3 DNA sequence: TGTGCCAGCAGTCCGGGACTTCGTGGGGGAGAGACCCAGTACTTC.

The rearrangement joins TRBV6-5 to TRBJ1-2; unclear D gene. Germline assignment: CDR1 MNHEY and CDR2 SVGAGI. The V and J ends lost 6 bases and 8 bases respectively, with 10 bases between them. CDR3 size: 11 residues. Here the CDR3 DNA reads TGTGCCAGCAGGAACGTAGGCGGCTACACCTTC. Protein: CASRNVGGYTF.

The CDR3 is CASSVGATQETQYF. In DNA form, the CDR3 reads TGTGCCAGCAGTGTAGGGGCTACACAAGAGACCCAGTACTTC. V is TRBV6-1 and J is TRBJ2-5, with D possibly TRBD1 on 5 matching bases. The V end was cut by 4 bases, the J end by 2 bases, with 11 bases between. The CDR3 has 14 residues. From germline, CDR1 is MNHNS and CDR2 SASEGT.

The chain links TRBV19 to TRBJ2-7, with TRBD1 matching 7 bases. The V and J ends lost 0 bases and 3 bases, in that order; junction bases with no gene match: 5. This CDR3 is built from 15 residues. Germline V CDR1 and CDR2: LNHDA, SQIVND (reference sequence). CDR3 protein: CASSIEATGLYEQYF. Here the CDR3 DNA reads TGTGCCAGTAGTATAGAGGCGACAGGGCTCTACGAGCAGTACTTC.

The chain combines TRBV30 with TRBJ1-5; D gene uncertain. Per germline, CDR1 GTSNPN and CDR2 SVGIG (reference sequence). V lost 1 base and J 1 base, leaving 14 bases between the germline ends. CDR3 length: 16 amino acids. CDR3 in amino acids: CAWSEPPAWSNQPQHF. CDR3 coding DNA: TGTGCCTGGAGTGAACCCCCCGCCTGGAGCAATCAGCCCCAGCATTTT.

The chain has TRBV6-1 and TRBJ2-1; 8 bases match TRBD2. Per germline, CDR1 MNHNS and CDR2 SASEGT. CDR3 length: 15 residues. With V trimmed by 6 bases and J by 7 bases, 11 bases remained unmatched. For the CDR3, the DNA is TGTGCCAGCAGACAAGCGGGAGCGGGTCGGAATGAGCAGTTCTTC. It specifies CASRQAGAGRNEQFF.

Notes on this clone: This sample also contains other DNA sequences that code for the same CDR3. The chain is built from TRBV7-9 and TRBJ2-7; 8 positions match TRBD1. Germline V CDR1 and CDR2: SEHNR, FQNEAQ (reference sequence). The CDR3 length is 14 residues. The V gene end was trimmed by 5 bases and the J gene end by 3 bases; junction bases not matched to a gene: 6. In DNA form, the CDR3 reads TGTGCCAGCAGCCGCGGACAGGGTGGCTACGAGCAGTACTTC. Its translation: CASSRGQGGYEQYF.

This clone was counted a single time. The genes are TRBV6-1 and TRBJ2-5, with D maybe TRBD2 (6 bases). V lost 8 bases and J 3 bases, leaving 10 bases between the germline ends. Germline values: CDR1 MNHNS, CDR2 SASEGT. This CDR3 is 12 amino acids long. The CDR3 is CASSKREETQYF. In nucleotides, the CDR3 is TGTGCCAGCTCCAAGCGGGAAGAGACCCAGTACTTC.

As concerns this clone: The sample holds other DNA sequences that translate to the same CDR3. This chain uses TRBV18 with TRBJ2-3; no definite D call. This CDR3 is 12 amino acids long. V dropped 3 bases and J dropped 2 bases, with 3 bases sitting between them. In germline, CDR1 is KGHSH, CDR2 LQKENI. CDR3 coding DNA: TGTGCCAGCTCACCCCCCACAGATACGCAGTATTTT. Translated, it gives CASSPPTDTQYF.

The gene calls are TRBV9 and TRBJ1-3; D uncertain. V shed 0 bases and J shed 4 bases, with 11 bases lying between them. The germline CDR1 and CDR2 sequences are SGDLS and YYNGEE. The CDR3 totals 15 residues. The CDR3 nucleotides are TGTGCCAGCAGCGTAGATTGGTTGTCGGGAAACACCATATATTTT. Protein product: CASSVDWLSGNTIYF.

This clone was recorded once. J is TRBJ1-1 and V is TRBV29-1; D perhaps matches TRBD1 (6 bases). CDR3 size: 12 residues. The V gene's germline CDR1 is SQVTM and CDR2 ANQGSEA. The V end lost 8 bases, the J end lost 3 bases, and 13 bases lay between the germline ends. The DNA of the CDR3 is TGCAGCAGCGGGGGCTTGGACACTGAAGCTTTCTTT. Translating it yields CSSGGLDTEAFF.

The rearrangement uses TRBV5-1 and TRBJ1-1, with D possibly TRBD1 on 6 matching bases. Trimming left V 1 base short and J 7 bases short, with 11 bases between. This CDR3 comprises 13 residues. The germline gives CDR1 SGHRS, CDR2 YFSETQ. The DNA for the CDR3 is TGCGCCAGCAGCTTGAACAGGGCACATGAAGCTTTCTTT. This encodes CASSLNRAHEAFF.